The 22 T cell receptor beta chains below were found in one sample sequenced in a study of radiation and T cells in renal cell carcinoma. Noted time point: blood 4 weeks post-SBRT, at nephrectomy. Regarding treatment: 15 Gy SBRT to primary tumor, nephrectomy 4 weeks later. TCRdb keeps only in-frame clones here, not all; method: immunoSEQ multiplex PCR. Of some 150,000 clones in the sample, less than 90% were seen once. This specimen was blood, taken from a patient whose treatment included radiotherapy and nephrectomy. The receptors derive from a woman in her 50s with renal cell carcinoma.

The CDR3 region has the DNA TGTGCCAGCAGCCAAATAGCGGGAGAGGGGACAGATACGCAGTATTTT. Its translation: CASSQIAGEGTDTQYF. The chain carries TRBV4-2 and TRBJ2-3, with 9 positions matching TRBD2. CDR1 and CDR2 from the germline V gene are LGHNA and YNFKEQ. The CDR3 has 16 amino acids. The junction had 6 bases not matched to a gene; V was cut back by 2 bases and J by 3 bases.

The chain couples TRBV9 to TRBJ1-4; 9 positions agree with TRBD1. This CDR3 comprises 17 residues. Germline CDR1 reads SGDLS; CDR2 reads YYNGEE. V shed 4 bases and J 6 bases; nucleotides not matched to a gene: 13. The CDR3: CASSPGRRDREDEKLFF. The CDR3 DNA reads TGTGCCAGCAGCCCCGGACGTCGGGACAGGGAGGATGAAAAACTGTTTTTT.

The chain carries TRBV28 and TRBJ2-7; tentative D call: TRBD1 (5 bases). V gave up 10 bases and J gave up 7 bases, with 14 bases separating them. Germline loops: CDR1 MDHEN, CDR2 SYDVKM. CDR3 length equals 11 residues. The CDR3 DNA sequence: TGTGCCAACTCGATAGACAGTGAGCAGTACTTC. Amino acid sequence: CANSIDSEQYF.

Written as DNA, the CDR3 is TGTGCCAGCAGTTTTTGGACTAGCGGGTCCGTAGCCAAAAACATTCAGTACTTC. Amino acid sequence: CASSFWTSGSVAKNIQYF. This chain uses TRBV28 with TRBJ2-4; 11 nucleotides line up with TRBD2. Germline lookup yields CDR1 MDHEN and CDR2 SYDVKM. CDR3 length: 18 amino acids. V shed 3 bases, J shed 0 bases, and the junction held 7 bases outside the gene matches.

The chain is built from TRBV4-2 and TRBJ2-7, with D unclear. The V and J ends lost 1 base and 1 base respectively, with 11 bases between them. The CDR3 spans 15 residues. Germline values: CDR1 LGHNA, CDR2 YNFKEQ. The CDR3 nucleotides are TGTGCCAGCAGCCAAGGTGGTGCGTCATCCTACGAGCAGTACTTC. This sequence encodes CASSQGGASSYEQYF.

The chain employs TRBV19 and TRBJ2-3, with TRBD1 as a possible D gene (6 bases). V was pared by 6 bases and J by 2 bases, with 15 bases between. Per the germline V gene, CDR1 is LNHDA and CDR2 is SQIVND (reference sequence). This CDR3 comprises 15 residues. The CDR3 sequence is CASSVGGSTTDTQYF. DNA for the CDR3: TGTGCCAGTAGCGTTGGGGGCAGCACCACAGATACGCAGTATTTT.

The chain employs TRBV29-1 and TRBJ1-2, with a weak D call TRBD1 (5 bases). Trimming pared 7 bases from V and 8 bases from J, leaving 17 bases between. CDR1 and CDR2 from the germline V gene are SQVTM and ANQGSEA. The CDR3 covers 12 residues. The DNA of the CDR3 is TGCAGCGGCTCCGGGGCAGGAGAAGGCTACACCTTC. It yields the protein CSGSGAGEGYTF.

The chain has TRBV5-1 and TRBJ2-2, with D perhaps matching TRBD1 (6 bases). The germline CDR1 and CDR2 sequences are SGHRS and YFSETQ. The CDR3 covers 15 residues. Trimming removed 0 bases from V and 2 bases from J, with 8 bases in between. The DNA of the CDR3 is TGCGCCAGCAGCTTGGGACAGGTTAACACCGGGGAGCTGTTTTTT. Translated, it gives CASSLGQVNTGELFF.

Comment on this clone: The sample holds other DNA sequences that translate to the same CDR3. The chain links TRBV20-1 to TRBJ1-2; a weak D match, TRBD1 (5 bases). The CDR3 runs 11 residues. Germline V CDR1 and CDR2: DFQATT, SNEGSKA (reference sequence). CDR3 amino acids: CSARGADGYTF. CDR3 nucleotides: TGCAGCGCACGGGGCGCAGATGGCTACACCTTC.

This sequence joins TRBV5-4 and TRBJ2-1; 7 nucleotides agree with TRBD2. The V and J ends lost 2 bases and 15 bases, in that order; junction bases with no gene match: 14. The CDR3 spans 14 residues. Germline V CDR1 and CDR2: SGHNT, YYREEE (reference sequence). The CDR3 sequence is CASSFEGLADARFF. Here the CDR3 DNA reads TGTGCCAGCAGCTTCGAGGGCCTAGCGGATGCCCGGTTCTTC.

The gene calls are TRBV5-4 and TRBJ2-3; 7 bases align to TRBD1. Germline assignment: CDR1 SGHNT and CDR2 YYREEE (reference sequence). This CDR3 contains 16 residues. V was clipped by 3 bases and J by 3 bases; unmatched bases: 10. The DNA for the CDR3 is TGTGCCAGCAGCTCGGCAAGACAGGGTGGGACAGATACGCAGTATTTT. This translates into CASSSARQGGTDTQYF.

The V and J genes are TRBV19 and TRBJ2-1; 8 bases are a match to TRBD2. CDR3 length equals 13 residues. Germline V gene data show CDR1 as LNHDA and CDR2 as SQIVND (reference sequence). V trimming: 6 bases; J trimming: 6 bases; junction bases outside the gene matches: 4. CDR3 in DNA: TGTGCCAGTAGCGGGGGGGCCTTCAATGAGCAGTTCTTC. The encoded protein is CASSGGAFNEQFF.

The V gene is TRBV7-6, the J gene TRBJ1-1, with D perhaps matching TRBD1 (5 bases). The germline V gene has CDR1 SGHVS and CDR2 FNYEAQ. The CDR3 has 14 amino acids. V gave up 4 bases and J gave up 5 bases, with 14 bases separating them. The CDR3 coding sequence is TGTGCCAGCAGCTCCGGGTTGGGGGGGACTGAAGCTTTCTTT. Protein product: CASSSGLGGTEAFF.

The chain combines TRBV4-3 with TRBJ1-6; a weak D match, TRBD1 (5 bases). With 0 bases removed from V and 7 bases from J, the gap between germline ends came to 16 bases. Germline lookup yields CDR1 LGHNA and CDR2 YSLEER. CDR3 length: 17 residues. The CDR3 sequence is CASSQDFSPGKNSPLHF. DNA for the CDR3: TGCGCCAGCAGCCAAGATTTTTCCCCAGGGAAAAATTCACCCCTCCACTTT.

J is TRBJ1-1 and V is TRBV7-9; 8 bases are a match to TRBD1. CDR1 is SEHNR and CDR2 is FQNEAQ in the germline V gene (reference sequence). CDR3 length: 18 residues. V shed 4 bases, J shed 1 base, and the junction held 14 bases outside the gene matches. The CDR3 nucleotides read TGTGCCAGCAGCTCGATAGCAGGGGGCGTGTTTTCGAACACTGAAGCTTTCTTT. Translated, it gives CASSSIAGGVFSNTEAFF.

The genes are TRBV9 and TRBJ2-5, with 7 bases fitting TRBD1. This CDR3 region has 14 residues. Losses at the gene ends were 2 bases for V and 4 bases for J; bases not matched to a gene: 5. The V gene's germline CDR1 is SGDLS and CDR2 YYNGEE. CDR3 in amino acids: CASSVKGAGETQYF. For the CDR3, the DNA is TGTGCCAGCAGCGTCAAGGGGGCCGGAGAGACCCAGTACTTC.

This sequence joins TRBV6-6 and TRBJ2-1, with 7 bases matching TRBD2. The CDR3 loop spans 13 amino acids. Germline CDR1 and CDR2: MNHNY and SVGAGI (reference sequence). V shed 2 bases and J 6 bases; nucleotides not matched to a gene: 1. As DNA, the CDR3 is TGTGCCAGCAGTTACGGGGGGGGCAATGAGCAGTTCTTC. Translated, it gives CASSYGGGNEQFF.

This clone was recorded only once. This chain uses TRBV7-7 with TRBJ2-5, with D uncertain. The CDR3 has 15 amino acids. The V and J ends lost 1 base and 1 base respectively, with 10 bases between them. Per the germline V gene, CDR1 is SSHAT and CDR2 is FNYEAQ (reference sequence). The CDR3 DNA reads as TGTGCCAGCAGCTTAGTAACAGACACCCAAGAGACCCAGTACTTC. Translation: CASSLVTDTQETQYF.

The chain is built from TRBV7-8 and TRBJ2-5; D not resolved. CDR1 SGHVS and CDR2 FQNEAQ come from the germline V gene. The CDR3 sequence is 13 residues long. The CDR3 DNA follows: TGTGCTGGGCACCGGGTAGAGAGGGAGACCCAGTACTTC. The encoded protein is CAGHRVERETQYF.

V and J are TRBV9 and TRBJ1-1; no definite D call. CDR1 and CDR2 from the germline V gene are SGDLS and YYNGEE. V lost 0 bases and J lost 3, with 15 bases in between. The CDR3 consists of 16 residues. The CDR3 nucleotides are TGTGCCAGCAGCGTAGTTTCGGGTCACGGGGACACTGAAGCTTTCTTT. Encoded protein: CASSVVSGHGDTEAFF.

This clone has a handful of counts. The chain employs TRBV5-4 and TRBJ2-4, with D perhaps being TRBD1 or TRBD2 (5 bases each). Germline V gene data show CDR1 as SGHNT and CDR2 as YYREEE (reference sequence). This CDR3 has 14 residues. V gave up 2 bases and J gave up 7 bases, with 13 bases separating them. CDR3 region: CASSLSDRGNIQYF. The CDR3 DNA follows: TGTGCCAGCAGCTTAAGCGACAGAGGGAACATTCAGTACTTC. Drawing the rest from reference TRBV5-4 and TRBJ2-4, the complete variable domain is ETGVTQSPTHLIKTRGQQVTLRCSSQSGHNTVSWYQQALGQGPQFIFQYYREEENGRGNFPPRFSGLQFPNYSSELNVNALELDDSALYLCASSLSDRGNIQYFGAGTRLSVL.

The chain is built from TRBV27 and TRBJ2-7; the match to TRBD1 covers 9 bases. The trim removed 6 bases at V and 7 bases at J, leaving 10 bases unmatched. There are 14 residues in the CDR3. The germline V gene encodes CDR1 MNHEY and CDR2 SMNVEV (reference sequence). The CDR3 protein is CASSLTGGFWEQYF. The CDR3, as DNA: TGTGCCAGCAGCTTGACAGGGGGGTTTTGGGAGCAGTACTTC.